This T cell receptor beta chain was observed in a study of post-analysis software for immune sequencing data. CDR1 is SEHNR, CDR2 FQNEAQ, per germline (reference sequence). Between the trimmed V and J ends, which lost 5 bases and 14 bases, there was a span of 17 bases. This CDR3 is 12 amino acids long. Study-level findings and limits: People with multiple sclerosis had a significantly lower normalized Chao1 diversity than controls did. Samples made in the same batch grouped tightly together by F measure. Controls showed lower frequencies than patients for roughly five TRBV segments, and TRBV5-6, TRBV5-1 and TRBV20-1 were among these.

Every TCR beta cDNA library bore unique molecular identifiers. T cells numbering about 0.85 to 10 million yielded cDNA molecules that totaled about 500,000. Via MiXCR, TCRdb re-called the PCR reads, giving one row per CDR3 protein. The sample has approximately 770,000 distinct CDR3 sequences; roughly 46% are singletons. As to this clonotype: Its matching antigen is unknown.

Sequenced material: blood. The receptor was isolated from a girl aged 5-17 years with multiple sclerosis. The chain joins TRBV7-9 to TRBJ2-3; no firm D call. The CDR3 sequence is CASSLTPPTMYF. Written as DNA, the CDR3 is TGTGCCAGCAGCCTAACGCCGCCGACCATGTATTTT.